One TCR beta chain is described in this entry. The antigen is not known. The CDR3 spans 17 residues. The V end lost 0 bases, the J end lost 3 bases, and 19 bases lay between the germline ends. CDR1 is SGHDT and CDR2 is YYEEEE in the germline V gene. This sample is drawn from a study of T cells after posttransplantation cyclophosphamide. Study results and limitations: Later blood repertoires were often dominated by clones from the donor CD8+ memory compartment. Skin or GI-infiltrating T cells shared few TRB sequences with blood.

Here immunoSEQ multiplex PCR was the method, and the copy in TCRdb shows in-frame clones only, minus some. The table records about 66,000 clones, about 93% of them present only once. This rearrangement joins TRBV5-6 to TRBJ2-7, with D maybe TRBD1 (6 bases). The clonotype originates from a woman aged 25-40 years in good health and a related stem cell transplant donor. Sequenced input: PBMCs. In nucleotides, the CDR3 is TGTGCCAGCAGCTTGGTCATTGGGGACACCGGCGACTACGAGCAGTACTTC. It yields the protein CASSLVIGDTGDYEQYF.